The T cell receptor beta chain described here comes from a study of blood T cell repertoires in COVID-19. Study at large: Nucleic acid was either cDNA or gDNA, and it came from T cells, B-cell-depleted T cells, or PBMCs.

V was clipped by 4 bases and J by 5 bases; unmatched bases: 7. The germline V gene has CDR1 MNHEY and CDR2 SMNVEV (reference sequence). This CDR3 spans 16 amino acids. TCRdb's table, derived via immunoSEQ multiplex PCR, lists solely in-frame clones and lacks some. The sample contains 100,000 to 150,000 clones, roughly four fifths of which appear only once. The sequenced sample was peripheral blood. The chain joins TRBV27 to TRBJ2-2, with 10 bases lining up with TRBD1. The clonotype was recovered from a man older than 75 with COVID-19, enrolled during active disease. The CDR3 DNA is TGTGCCAGCAGTTCGACAGGGGGCGCGCGGACCGGGGAGCTGTTTTTT. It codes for CASSSTGGARTGELFF.